The 18 T cell receptor beta chains presented below share a single source sample, sequenced in a study of blood T cell repertoires in COVID-19 (TCRdb year 2020). Library creation used the immunoSEQ multiplex PCR assay. TCRdb mirrors the immuneACCESS table, restricted to in-frame sequences. Some clones are absent from its copies; in checked studies, under half trace to an unresolved V gene, and the reason for the others is unknown. For this sample the table gives about 180,000 clones, of which 80% to 90% were detected only once. Clones ranked in the top ten supply over 2.5% of the sample. Sequencing was carried out using peripheral blood. The source is a man in his fifties or sixties with acute or convalescent COVID-19.

This clone was seen repeatedly, ten times or more. The chain employs TRBV27 and TRBJ2-5; possibly TRBD2 for D (6 bases). CDR1 and CDR2 from the germline V gene are MNHEY and SMNVEV (reference sequence). V was shortened by 7 bases and J by 4 bases, with 13 bases between the two germline ends. This CDR3 has 13 residues. CDR3 protein: CASKVSGGETQYF. DNA for the CDR3: TGTGCCAGCAAAGTGTCCGGGGGAGAGACCCAGTACTTC.

Worth noting for this clone: Other DNA sequences within the sample encode an identical CDR3. CDR3 nucleotides: TGTGCCAGCAGCCAAGATCGGTCACTAGCGGGAAGCGAGCAGTACTTC. This sequence encodes CASSQDRSLAGSEQYF. The rearrangement links TRBV3-1 (or the pseudogene TRBV3-2) to TRBJ2-7; TRBD2 matches at 10 bases. J lost 6 bases, V lost 0 bases, and 8 bases had no gene match. In germline, CDR1 is LGHDT, CDR2 YNNKEL (reference sequence). The CDR3 spans 16 residues.

The V call is TRBV27, the J call TRBJ2-2; 10 bases align to TRBD2. CDR1 MNHEY and CDR2 SMNVEV come from the germline V gene (reference sequence). The CDR3 runs 16 residues. Trimming took 6 bases from V and 3 from J; bases not matched to a gene: 7. The DNA for the CDR3 is TGTGCCAGCAGCTCGGCTAGCGGGAGATACACCGGGGAGCTGTTTTTT. Protein product: CASSSASGRYTGELFF.

The chain combines TRBV2 with TRBJ2-3, with 7 bases that match TRBD2. J gave up 2 bases and V 10 bases, and 15 bases lay outside the gene matches. Germline CDR1 reads SNHLY; CDR2 reads FYNNEI. The CDR3 extends over 16 amino acids. CDR3 DNA: TGTGCCACATTCGGGGGGACTTCGCTATACACAGATACGCAGTATTTT. Translation: CATFGGTSLYTDTQYF.

The rearrangement joins TRBV28 to TRBJ1-6; unclear D gene. Germline CDR1 is MDHEN and CDR2 is SYDVKM. This CDR3 is built from 16 residues. V was cut by 6 bases and J by 6 bases, with 18 bases left in between. The DNA of the CDR3 is TGTGCCAGCAGCCCCCCCCCGCAAACTCCTAATTCACCCCTCCACTTT. Translation gives CASSPPPQTPNSPLHF.

The count of this clone is one. This chain links TRBV23-1 with TRBJ2-7; possibly TRBD1 for D (6 bases). TRBV23-1 is identified as an open reading frame with a role that is uncertain. V was clipped by 2 bases and J by 5 bases, with 22 bases between them. This CDR3 has 17 amino acids. CDR3 loop: CASSQPHGRGTFHEQYF. CDR3 bases: TGCGCCAGCAGTCAACCCCACGGCAGGGGCACTTTCCACGAGCAGTACTTC.

The chain carries TRBV5-1 and TRBJ1-1; unclear D gene. The CDR3 loop spans 17 amino acids. Germline loops: CDR1 SGHRS, CDR2 YFSETQ. Trimming removed 3 bases from V and 0 bases from J, with 18 bases in between. The CDR3 DNA sequence: TGCGCCAGCAGCTCTGGGCCCCAACAGAGCTTGAACACTGAAGCTTTCTTT. Translating it yields CASSSGPQQSLNTEAFF.

V and J are TRBV2 and TRBJ1-2, with TRBD1 identical over 9 bases. With 1 base clipped from V and 6 bases from J, the junction kept 6 bases outside the gene matches. The V gene's germline CDR1 is SNHLY and CDR2 FYNNEI. This CDR3 has 15 amino acids. The CDR3 DNA is TGTGCCAGCAGTGAAGTCACAGGGGGCATTGATGGCTACACCTTC. Protein: CASSEVTGGIDGYTF.

This clone occurred once. The chain uses TRBV28 and TRBJ2-3; 8 nucleotides agree with TRBD1. Unmatched junction bases numbered 6, after V lost 5 bases and J lost 2 bases. The CDR3 runs 15 residues. Germline V CDR1 and CDR2: MDHEN, SYDVKM. CDR3 in amino acids: CASSAGTGPTDTQYF. The CDR3 DNA is TGTGCCAGCAGTGCCGGGACAGGCCCCACAGATACGCAGTATTTT. The complete variable domain, with remaining parts taken from reference TRBV28 and TRBJ2-3, reads DVKVTQSSRYLVKRTGEKVFLECVQDMDHENMFWYRQDPGLGLRLIYFSYDVKMKEKGDIPEGYSVSREKKERFSLILESASTNQTSMYLCASSAGTGPTDTQYFGPGTRLTVL.

The chain has TRBV30 and TRBJ2-3; D not resolved. The ends were cut back, 0 bases at V and 6 bases at J, with 4 bases in the middle. This CDR3 is 11 amino acids long. Germline CDR1 is GTSNPN and CDR2 is SVGIG (reference sequence). CDR3 bases: TGTGCCTGGAGTGTCGGGGATACGCAGTATTTT. This sequence encodes CAWSVGDTQYF.

V gene TRBV3-1 (or the pseudogene TRBV3-2) combines with J gene TRBJ2-7, with D maybe TRBD2 (5 bases). There are 14 residues in the CDR3. Germline values: CDR1 LGHDT, CDR2 YNNKEL (reference sequence). V lost 5 bases and J 2 bases, leaving 13 bases between the germline ends. CDR3: CASSTRDGAYEQYF. The CDR3, as DNA: TGTGCCAGCAGCACACGGGATGGAGCCTACGAGCAGTACTTC.

This clone is a singleton in its sample. DNA of the CDR3: TGTGCCAGCAGTTTAGGACTTACGGGGACTGAAGCTTTCTTT. Its protein product is CASSLGLTGTEAFF. The chain carries TRBV27 and TRBJ1-1; D is unclear. The CDR3 is 14 amino acids. The germline V and J ends were trimmed by 2 bases and 5 bases, with 12 bases remaining between them. CDR1 and CDR2 (germline): MNHEY, SMNVEV (reference sequence).

The genes are TRBV7-2 and TRBJ1-6; D remains unclear. CDR1 is SGHTA, CDR2 FQGNSA, per germline. The CDR3 spans 15 residues. V lost 4 bases and J 7 bases, leaving 14 bases between the germline ends. CDR3: CASSSPTVRNSPLHF. The CDR3 DNA is TGTGCCAGCAGCTCCCCGACTGTACGGAATTCACCCCTCCACTTT.

The V call is TRBV18, the J call TRBJ2-1; D remains unclear. Trimming removed 3 bases at V and 6 bases at J, with 3 bases between. CDR3 size: 11 residues. The germline V gene has CDR1 KGHSH and CDR2 LQKENI. CDR3 protein: CASSPSNEQFF. The CDR3 region has the DNA TGTGCCAGCTCACCGAGCAATGAGCAGTTCTTC.

The V gene is TRBV28, the J gene TRBJ2-7; 9 nucleotides agree with TRBD1. CDR1 MDHEN and CDR2 SYDVKM come from the germline V gene. The CDR3 runs 15 residues. V shed 7 bases and J 1 base; nucleotides not matched to a gene: 8. The CDR3 protein is CASTRTGGSSYEQYF. The CDR3 DNA is TGTGCCAGCACCCGTACAGGGGGCTCGTCCTACGAGCAGTACTTC.

The count of this clone is one. This sequence joins TRBV27 and TRBJ2-2, with D perhaps matching TRBD1 (6 bases). The ends were cut back, 5 bases at V and 8 bases at J, with 15 bases in the middle. The CDR3 spans 14 residues. Germline CDR1 reads MNHEY; CDR2 reads SMNVEV (reference sequence). CDR3 DNA: TGTGCCAGCAGTCCCCGAGGGGGAAGAGGGGAGCTGTTTTTT. It is translated as CASSPRGGRGELFF.

The rearrangement joins TRBV2 to TRBJ1-3, with 11 bases lining up with TRBD1. The CDR3 has 16 residues. V was pared by 6 bases and J by 1 base, with 5 bases of the junction left unmatched. Germline V lookup: CDR1 SNHLY, CDR2 FYNNEI. The CDR3 loop is CASSRGQGVSGNTIYF. The CDR3 DNA reads as TGTGCCAGCAGCCGGGGACAGGGGGTTTCTGGAAACACCATATATTTT.

CDR3 nucleotide sequence: TGTGCCAGCAGTGTCCCACGGACAGGGGGTGGTGAGCAGTACTTC. Translated, it gives CASSVPRTGGGEQYF. V and J are TRBV2 and TRBJ2-7; 10 positions agree with TRBD1. CDR3 size: 15 residues. Trimming removed 4 bases from V and 7 bases from J; junction bases left unmatched: 10. The germline CDR1 and CDR2 sequences are SNHLY and FYNNEI.